This T cell receptor beta chain stems from a study of neurological immune-mediated disorders. The CDR3 is 14 residues long. The ends lost 1 base at V and 10 bases at J; junction bases unmatched: 6. The germline CDR1 and CDR2 sequences are SGHTA and FQGNSA. TCRdb re-analysed the 5' RACE reads in MiXCR, keeping a single row per CDR3 protein. The sample has about 46,000 distinct CDR3 sequences, around 4% seen once; the top ten hold 5.5% to 6%. The clonotype originates from a woman in her sixties with multiple sclerosis. Specimen: PBMCs. V gene TRBV7-2 combines with J gene TRBJ2-1, with 8 bases lining up with TRBD2. CDR3 in DNA: TGTGCCAGCAGCTTAGGACTAGCGAGTACGGAGCAGTTCTTC. It translates to CASSLGLASTEQFF.